The T cell receptor beta chain under discussion was sequenced for a study of neurological immune-mediated disorders. This clonotype occurred many times. Its matching antigen is unknown. The cDNA came from 5'RACE, which used 10-nucleotide random UMIs. Each CDR3 protein is one row after TCRdb ran MiXCR on the 5' RACE reads. The repertoire consists of about 53,000 distinct CDR3 sequences, with roughly 3.5% occurring once and the leading ten covering approximately 3.1%. V shed 0 bases, J shed 0 bases, and the junction held 5 bases outside the gene matches. Germline CDR1 is SQVTM and CDR2 is ANQGSEA. The CDR3 has 17 amino acids. General observations from the study: HTLV-1-associated myelopathy had the most TCR clonal expansion, while multiple sclerosis had the least, a level that fell below healthy controls. Phylogenetic analysis grouped 18 of 34 multiple sclerosis patients' repertoires together, suggesting a possible repertoire signature. Private repertoires in all groups were suggested by the finding that expanded clones across subjects shared no CDR3 amino acid sequences.

The source material was PBMCs. This receptor was identified in a young woman with multiple sclerosis. The chain couples TRBV29-1 to TRBJ2-1; 10 bases match TRBD2. CDR3: CSVEDLAGASSYNEQFF. The CDR3 DNA is TGCAGCGTTGAAGATCTAGCGGGGGCCAGCTCCTACAATGAGCAGTTCTTC.